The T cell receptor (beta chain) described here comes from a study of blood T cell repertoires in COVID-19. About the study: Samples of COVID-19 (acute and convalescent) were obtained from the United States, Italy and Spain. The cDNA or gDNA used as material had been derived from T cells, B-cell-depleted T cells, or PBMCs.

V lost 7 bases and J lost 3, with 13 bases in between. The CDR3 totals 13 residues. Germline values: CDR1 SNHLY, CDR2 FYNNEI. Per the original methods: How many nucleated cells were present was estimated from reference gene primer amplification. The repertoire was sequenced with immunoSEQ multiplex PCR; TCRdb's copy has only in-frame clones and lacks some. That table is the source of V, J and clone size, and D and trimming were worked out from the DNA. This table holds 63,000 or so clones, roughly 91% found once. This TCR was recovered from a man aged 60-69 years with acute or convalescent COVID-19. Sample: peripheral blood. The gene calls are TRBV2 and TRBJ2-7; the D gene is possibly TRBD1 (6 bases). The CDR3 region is CASKRQVNYEQYF. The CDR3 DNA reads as TGTGCCAGCAAGAGACAGGTTAACTACGAGCAGTACTTC.